This paragraph covers one T cell receptor beta chain sequence. Antigen specificity is unknown. This sample was taken from a study of shared clonotypes between healthy human individuals. Study as a whole: Contributing individuals were a couple of females and a few males aged 18 to 49.

Study-level findings and limits: Generally, naive subsets (rather than memory subsets) showed larger estimated richness. At large depth, rarefaction still showed sorted-subset sequencing to be incomplete.

The naive CD8 fraction comprised CD45RO-negative cells positively selected for CCR7 and excluded terminally differentiated effector memory CD45RA+ cells. Under the authors' procedure: Junction-only sequences produced by ImmunoSEQ had no quality scores, so filtering differed. Libraries were prepared by immunoSEQ multiplex PCR; TCRdb keeps only in-frame clonotypes and omits some of them. The V and J calls and clone size are taken from that table; D and trimming were inferred from the DNA. The sample lists about 2 million clones; about 95% were seen once. Germline assignment: CDR1 SGHRS and CDR2 YFSETQ. Trimming removed 6 bases from V and 2 bases from J; junction bases left unmatched: 6. The CDR3 length is 14 residues.

The V gene is TRBV5-1, the J gene TRBJ2-7; 9 bases are shared with TRBD1. The sample comprised naive CD8+ T cells sorted from blood. This receptor was obtained from a man aged 18 to 30 in good health. For the CDR3, the DNA is TGCGCCAGCAAGCCGGGACAGGGTCCCTACGAGCAGTACTTC. This encodes CASKPGQGPYEQYF.